The 17 T cell receptor beta chains given below trace back to one sample, sequenced in a study of blood T cell repertoires in COVID-19. Clones were sequenced by immunoSEQ multiplex PCR, and TCRdb holds only the in-frame ones, with some missing. Found here are roughly 250,000 clones, around 90% of them singletons; the top ten hold about 6%. Sequencing was carried out using PBMCs or T cells enriched from blood (not recorded which). These receptors all come from a woman aged 25 to 45 with acute COVID-19.

The V and J genes are TRBV5-1 and TRBJ2-2; 8 bases line up with TRBD1. CDR3 length: 16 amino acids. Germline lookup yields CDR1 SGHRS and CDR2 YFSETQ. Trimming cost V 3 bases and J 4 bases; bases outside gene matches: 8. Here the CDR3 DNA reads TGCGCCAGCAGCTGGGGGCAGGGGGCTGGCACCGGGGAGCTGTTTTTT. This sequence encodes CASSWGQGAGTGELFF.

This clone has just one count. V is TRBV5-5 and J is TRBJ2-3, with TRBD1 matching over 7 bases. V lost 2 bases and J lost 6; bases outside the gene matches: 12. Per the germline V gene, CDR1 is SGHKS and CDR2 is YYEKEE (reference sequence). The CDR3 runs to 16 residues. In DNA, the CDR3 is TGTGCCAGCAGCTTAGGGGACAGAACCTCCCTCGATACGCAGTATTTT. Protein sequence: CASSLGDRTSLDTQYF.

This chain uses TRBV2 with TRBJ2-7, with 12 positions matching TRBD2. The CDR3 spans 16 residues. CDR1 is SNHLY and CDR2 is FYNNEI in the germline V gene. The V segment lost 10 bases and the J segment 2 bases; nucleotides outside the gene matches: 12. The CDR3 reads CATDRASGGATYEQYF. The CDR3 nucleotides read TGTGCCACCGATCGGGCTAGCGGGGGGGCCACCTACGAGCAGTACTTC.

This chain connects TRBV10-3 to TRBJ1-2, with D unclear. Trimming removed 2 bases from V and 4 bases from J, with 11 bases in between. Germline V lookup: CDR1 ENHRY, CDR2 SYGVKD. The CDR3 totals 14 residues. CDR3 coding DNA: TGTGCCATCAGTGAGCTGGGCAGCAGCTATGGCTACACCTTC. This codes for CAISELGSSYGYTF.

In this sample, this clone turned up once. The chain joins TRBV11-3 to TRBJ2-3, with 7 bases matching TRBD2. V was clipped by 5 bases and J by 4 bases; unmatched bases: 3. Germline assignment: CDR1 SGHNT and CDR2 YENEEA. This CDR3 is built from 13 residues. The CDR3 here is CASSRGLADTQYF. The CDR3 DNA reads as TGTGCCAGCAGCCGCGGACTAGCAGATACGCAGTATTTT. Full variable domain (outside the CDR3, taken from reference TRBV11-3 and TRBJ2-3): EAGVVQSPRYKIIEKKQPVAFWCNPISGHNTLYWYLQNLGQGPELLIRYENEEAVDDSQLPKDRFSAERLKGVDSTLKIQPAELGDSAVYLCASSRGLADTQYFGPGTRLTVL.

This chain links TRBV7-9 with TRBJ2-1; 8 bases match TRBD1. Germline CDR1 and CDR2: SEHNR and FQNEAQ (reference sequence). J gave up 7 bases and V 4 bases, and 6 bases lay outside the gene matches. The CDR3 is 14 residues long. The CDR3 reads CASSSGTGLNEQFF. The CDR3 DNA sequence: TGTGCCAGCAGCTCCGGGACAGGATTGAATGAGCAGTTCTTC.

The J gene is TRBJ1-2, the V gene TRBV20-1; D gene uncertain. Germline V lookup: CDR1 DFQATT, CDR2 SNEGSKA (reference sequence). This CDR3 is built from 12 residues. V lost 3 bases, J lost 8 bases, and 13 bases lay in between. DNA of the CDR3: TGCAGTGCTAGTATGGACGGAGGCGGCTACACCTTC. Translated: CSASMDGGGYTF.

V gene TRBV28 combines with J gene TRBJ1-5, with 7 bases identical to TRBD1. The CDR3 runs 14 residues. V gave up 6 bases and J gave up 4 bases; unmatched junction bases: 6. The V gene's germline CDR1 is MDHEN and CDR2 SYDVKM. The CDR3 loop reads CASSLGQTNQPQHF. DNA for the CDR3: TGTGCCAGCAGCCTGGGACAGACTAATCAGCCCCAGCATTTT.

This rearrangement joins TRBV30 to TRBJ2-7, with 7 bases lining up with TRBD2. In germline, CDR1 is GTSNPN, CDR2 SVGIG (reference sequence). The CDR3 is 14 residues long. Trimming took 0 bases from V and 6 from J; bases not matched to a gene: 8. For the CDR3, the DNA is TGTGCCTGGAGTGTAGGCACGGGGGGAGTCGAGCAGTACTTC. Translated, it gives CAWSVGTGGVEQYF.

The chain combines TRBV2 with TRBJ1-4; TRBD1 agrees at 10 bases. The junction had 5 bases not matched to a gene; V was cut back by 6 bases and J by 7 bases. Germline assignment: CDR1 SNHLY and CDR2 FYNNEI. The length of the CDR3 is 14 residues. CDR3 coding DNA: TGTGCCAGCAGGTCCGGGACAGGGGTTGAAAAACTGTTTTTT. Translating it yields CASRSGTGVEKLFF.

The chain combines TRBV13 with TRBJ1-1; the D gene is possibly TRBD1 (6 bases). This CDR3 region has 14 residues. Germline V gene lookup returns CDR1 PRHDT and CDR2 FYEKMQ (reference sequence). The V end was cut by 5 bases, the J end by 1 base, with 11 bases between. The CDR3 nucleotides are TGTGCCAGCAGCGGGGGCGAGGGGAACACTGAAGCTTTCTTT. It yields the protein CASSGGEGNTEAFF.

The rearrangement links TRBV28 to TRBJ2-2; D possibly corresponds to TRBD1 (6 bases). The germline V gene encodes CDR1 MDHEN and CDR2 SYDVKM. The CDR3 has 18 amino acids. Deletions cut 3 bases from V and 0 bases from J, with 17 bases between. The CDR3 loop is CASSFVGERGSNTGELFF. DNA for the CDR3: TGTGCCAGCAGTTTCGTGGGAGAAAGGGGGTCGAACACCGGGGAGCTGTTTTTT.

The rearrangement links TRBV9 to TRBJ2-2; 10 bases align to TRBD2. V shed 0 bases and J 4 bases; nucleotides not matched to a gene: 3. This CDR3 is 16 amino acids long. The V gene's germline CDR1 is SGDLS and CDR2 YYNGEE. The CDR3 DNA is TGTGCCAGCAGCGTAGTGGGACTAGCGACCACCGGGGAGCTGTTTTTT. Its protein is CASSVVGLATTGELFF.

The count of this clone is one. V is TRBV9 and J is TRBJ2-1; D might be TRBD2 (5 bases). The germline V gene has CDR1 SGDLS and CDR2 YYNGEE. CDR3 size: 15 residues. With 0 bases removed from V and 9 bases from J, the gap between germline ends came to 16 bases. CDR3 nucleotide sequence: TGTGCCAGCAGCGTAGGGAGGAGCCAGCGCCCTGAGCAGTTCTTC. Its protein product is CASSVGRSQRPEQFF.

This clone has more than one count but fewer than ten. The chain recombines TRBV28 with TRBJ1-6; 7 bases map to TRBD1. CDR1 MDHEN and CDR2 SYDVKM come from the germline V gene. V gave up 6 bases and J gave up 7 bases; unmatched junction bases: 9. This CDR3 is 15 amino acids long. The CDR3 region is CASRTEGAGNSPLHF. Written as DNA, the CDR3 is TGTGCCAGCAGGACTGAGGGGGCAGGGAATTCACCCCTCCACTTT. Looking up the rest from reference TRBV28 and TRBJ1-6 gives the full variable domain: DVKVTQSSRYLVKRTGEKVFLECVQDMDHENMFWYRQDPGLGLRLIYFSYDVKMKEKGDIPEGYSVSREKKERFSLILESASTNQTSMYLCASRTEGAGNSPLHFGNGTRLTVT.

V usage is TRBV2 and J usage is TRBJ2-2; D gene ambiguous. The germline V and J ends were trimmed by 7 bases and 0 bases, with 15 bases remaining between them. The germline V gene encodes CDR1 SNHLY and CDR2 FYNNEI. The CDR3 consists of 16 residues. CDR3 sequence: CASKPTLWPNTGELFF. DNA for the CDR3: TGTGCCAGCAAACCGACTTTATGGCCGAACACCGGGGAGCTGTTTTTT.

The chain couples TRBV3-1 (or the pseudogene TRBV3-2) to TRBJ1-6, with 9 bases matching TRBD1. The V gene's germline CDR1 is LGHDT and CDR2 YNNKEL (reference sequence). CDR3 length: 14 residues. V was clipped by 5 bases and J by 8 bases; unmatched bases: 4. CDR3 protein: CASSLRDRDSPLHF. CDR3 sequence (DNA): TGTGCCAGCAGCTTACGGGACAGGGATTCACCCCTCCACTTT.